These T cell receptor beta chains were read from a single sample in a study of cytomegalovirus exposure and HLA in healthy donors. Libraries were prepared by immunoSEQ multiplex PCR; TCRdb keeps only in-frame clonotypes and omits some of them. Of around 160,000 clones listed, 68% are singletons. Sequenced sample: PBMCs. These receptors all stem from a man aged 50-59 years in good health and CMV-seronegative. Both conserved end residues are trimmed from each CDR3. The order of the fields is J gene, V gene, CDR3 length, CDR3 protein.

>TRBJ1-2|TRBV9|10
ASSDQGYGYT
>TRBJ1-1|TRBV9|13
ASSSVPGGSTEAF
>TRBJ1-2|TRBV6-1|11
ASGGGGNYGYT
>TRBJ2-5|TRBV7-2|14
ASSKLLAGAGGGQY
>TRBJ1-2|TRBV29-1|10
SVDTSNYGYT
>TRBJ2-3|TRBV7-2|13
ASTQGGAISDTQY
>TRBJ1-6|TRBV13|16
ASSGGRGARLQGSPLH
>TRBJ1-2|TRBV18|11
ASSPEGRYGYT
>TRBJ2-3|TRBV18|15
ASSHGQGQGTTDTQY
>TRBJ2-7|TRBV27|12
ASRSQGYSYEQY
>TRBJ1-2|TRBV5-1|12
ASSPSDRGYGYT
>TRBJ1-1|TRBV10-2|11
ASSESRLTEAF
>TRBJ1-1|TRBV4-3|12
ASSSHRGRTEAF
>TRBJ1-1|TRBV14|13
ASSPSRGAGTEAF
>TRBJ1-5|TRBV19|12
ASSRDRSGQPQH
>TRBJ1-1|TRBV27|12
ASSFGPAYTEAF
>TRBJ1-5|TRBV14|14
ASSQSDRARRQPQH
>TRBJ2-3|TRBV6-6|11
ASSATWTDTQY
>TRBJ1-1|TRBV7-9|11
ASSPHMNTEAF
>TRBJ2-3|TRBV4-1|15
ASSRTPPEAHPDTQY
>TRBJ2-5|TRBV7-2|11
ASSLTIQETQY
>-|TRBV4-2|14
ASSQVDTTSSYEQY
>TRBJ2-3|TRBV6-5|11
ASSYVQGNTQY
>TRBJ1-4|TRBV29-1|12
SVEETGGNEKLF
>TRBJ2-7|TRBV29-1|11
SVLPDRVNEQY
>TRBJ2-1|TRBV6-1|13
ASSDSQLFYNEQF
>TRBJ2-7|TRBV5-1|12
ASSQGQGTYEQY
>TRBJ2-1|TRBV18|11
ASSPPTGNEQF
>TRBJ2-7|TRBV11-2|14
ASSLTALDLSYEQY
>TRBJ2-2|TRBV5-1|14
ASSSAGTRGSGELF
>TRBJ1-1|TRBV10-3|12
AITQTGTNTEAF
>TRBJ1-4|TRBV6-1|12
ASLVTGRNEKLF
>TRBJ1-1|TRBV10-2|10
ASSQGRTEAF
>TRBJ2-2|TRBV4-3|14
ASSQMGRKWSGELF
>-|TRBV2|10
ASSEASYEQY